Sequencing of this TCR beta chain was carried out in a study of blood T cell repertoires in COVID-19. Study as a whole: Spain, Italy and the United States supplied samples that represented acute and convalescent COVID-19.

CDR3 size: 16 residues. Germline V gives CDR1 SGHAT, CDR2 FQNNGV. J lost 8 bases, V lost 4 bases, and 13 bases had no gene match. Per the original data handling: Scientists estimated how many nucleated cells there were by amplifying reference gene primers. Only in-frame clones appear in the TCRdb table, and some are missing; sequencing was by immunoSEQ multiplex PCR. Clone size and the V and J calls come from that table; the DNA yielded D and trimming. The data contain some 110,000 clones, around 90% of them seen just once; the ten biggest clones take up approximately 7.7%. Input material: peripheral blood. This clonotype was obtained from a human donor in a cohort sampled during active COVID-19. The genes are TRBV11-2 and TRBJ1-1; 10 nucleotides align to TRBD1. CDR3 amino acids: CASSYTLPGQGSEAFF. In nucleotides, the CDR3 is TGTGCCAGCAGCTACACCTTACCGGGACAGGGGAGCGAAGCTTTCTTT.